The entry that follows covers one T cell receptor beta chain sequence. Its specificity is not known. Once RNA had been extracted, it was reverse transcribed into cDNA to act as the sequencing template. The method was immunoSEQ multiplex PCR; TCRdb's version includes in-frame clones alone and lacks a portion of them. Among roughly 40,000 clones, roughly 92% were seen once, and the ten largest hold around 18%. These data belong to a study of CD8+ T cells in alopecia areata. Study in general: Tofacitinib was taken orally by treated patients, and the dose was 5 to 10 mg twice daily. Study-wide results and limits: Many of the expanded lesional clones endured in scalp and blood while on tofacitinib.

As to treatment: oral pan-JAK inhibitor, 5-10 mg twice daily. Specimens obtained from alopecia areata patients comprised lesional scalp punch biopsies and peripheral blood. The specimen comprised CD8+ T cells sorted from blood, sampled at week 24, from a patient treated with tofacitinib. This receptor was taken from a human donor with alopecia areata.

The CDR3 nucleotides read TGCGCCAGCAGTCGGGACAAGCGGTACTTC. This gives the protein CASSRDKRYF. V usage is TRBV23-1 and J usage is TRBJ2-7, with D possibly TRBD1 on 6 matching bases. TRBV23-1 is assigned to the ORF class and has an uncertain function. This CDR3 contains 10 residues. The ends were cut back, 4 bases at V and 12 bases at J, with 10 bases in the middle.